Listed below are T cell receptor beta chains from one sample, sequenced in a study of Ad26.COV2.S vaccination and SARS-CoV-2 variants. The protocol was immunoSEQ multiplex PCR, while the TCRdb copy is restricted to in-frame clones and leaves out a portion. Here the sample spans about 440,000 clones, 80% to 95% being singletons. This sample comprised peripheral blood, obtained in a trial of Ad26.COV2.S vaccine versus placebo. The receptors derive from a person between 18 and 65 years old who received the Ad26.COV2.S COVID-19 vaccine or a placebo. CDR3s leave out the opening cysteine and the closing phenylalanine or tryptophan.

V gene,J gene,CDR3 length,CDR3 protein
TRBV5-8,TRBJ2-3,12,ASRAYYSTDTQY
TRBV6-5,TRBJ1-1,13,ASSRGAGGNTEAF
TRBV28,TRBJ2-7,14,ASSPPLGAGDYEQY
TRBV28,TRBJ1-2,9,ASSSSKGYT
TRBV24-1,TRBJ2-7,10,ATSRRGDEQY
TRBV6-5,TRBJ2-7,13,ASSYSVRGGGEQY
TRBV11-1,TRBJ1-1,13,ASSLAGGEGTEAF
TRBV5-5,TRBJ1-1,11,ASSFPENTEAF
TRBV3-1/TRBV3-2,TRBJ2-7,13,ASSQELGPGYEQY
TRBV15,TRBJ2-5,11,ATSRDWRETQY
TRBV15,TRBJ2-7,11,ATSRELGAEQY
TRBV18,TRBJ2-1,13,ASSLTSGRAYEQF
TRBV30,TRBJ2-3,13,AWSVGWGKSDTQY
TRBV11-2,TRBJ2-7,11,ASSRGQTYEQY
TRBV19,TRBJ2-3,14,ASSIGQGFSTDTQY
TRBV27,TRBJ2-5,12,ASSSSGGEETQY
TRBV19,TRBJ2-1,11,ASSIRPDYEQF
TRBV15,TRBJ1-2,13,ATSIQTVGWGGYT
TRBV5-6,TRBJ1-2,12,ASSRERVNYGYT
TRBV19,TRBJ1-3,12,ASSMGTAGNTIY
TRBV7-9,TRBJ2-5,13,ASSLGRSRGETQY
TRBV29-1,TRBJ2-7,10,SVVRSPYEQY
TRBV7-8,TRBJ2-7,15,ASSQRTSGRTSYEQY
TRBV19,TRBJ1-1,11,ASSMGGGLEAF
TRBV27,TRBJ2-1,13,ASISLRSSYNEQF
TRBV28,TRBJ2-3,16,ASSLFLAGGTSTDTQY
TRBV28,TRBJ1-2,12,ASAGTGSNYGYT
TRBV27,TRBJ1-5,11,ASSHGGGQPQH
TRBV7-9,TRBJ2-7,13,ASSLNRLSDYEQY
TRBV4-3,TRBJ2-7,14,ASSQDPGTGSYEQY
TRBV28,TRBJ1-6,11,ASSLFGVSPLH
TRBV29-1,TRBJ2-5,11,SPVDYKGETQY
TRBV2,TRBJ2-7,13,ASRVGLAGGYEQY
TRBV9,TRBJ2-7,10,ASSLERGEQY
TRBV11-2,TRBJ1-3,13,ASSLEGDTGNTIY
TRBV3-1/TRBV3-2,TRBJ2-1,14,ASSQVSGLGYNEQF
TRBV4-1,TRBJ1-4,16,ASSQVLASLGSNEKLF
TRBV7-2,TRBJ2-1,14,ASSPEGISAYNEQF
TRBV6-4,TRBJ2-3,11,ASSEDGPDTQY
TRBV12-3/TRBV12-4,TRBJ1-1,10,ASSREGAEAF
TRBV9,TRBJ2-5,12,ASSVGATWETQY
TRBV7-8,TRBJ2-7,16,ASSTTTGTGANYYEQY
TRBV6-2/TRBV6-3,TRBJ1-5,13,ASSYAGTGNQPQH